This is a list of T cell receptor beta chains from one sample in a study of CD8 T cells in ankylosing spondylitis. TCRdb processed the 5' RACE reads anew with MiXCR; each CDR3 protein has one entry. The table shows 200,000 to 250,000 distinct CDR3 sequences, with about 10% occurring only once. Sequenced material: blood, either unsorted or a sorted T cell fraction (not recorded which). These receptors were taken from a male donor with ankylosing spondylitis or in good health (not recorded which). CDR3s include the opening cysteine and the closing phenylalanine or tryptophan. The order of the fields is clone size, D gene, J gene, V gene, CDR3 protein, CDR3 DNA. A D gene is named only where the DNA matches it firmly. The size field is filled for only some rows; it gives once, few, many or a size class.

size: -
D: TRBD2
J: TRBJ2-1
V: TRBV11-1
CDR3: CASSSLAGAFERSYNEQFF
DNA: TGTGCCAGCAGCTCACTAGCGGGAGCGTTCGAACGCTCCTACAATGAGCAGTTCTTC

size: many
D: -
J: TRBJ1-1
V: TRBV5-1
CDR3: CASSWTALWTEAFF
DNA: TGCGCCAGCAGCTGGACAGCCCTATGGACTGAAGCTTTCTTT

size: many
D: TRBD1
J: TRBJ1-5
V: TRBV2
CDR3: CASSRTGSNQPQHF
DNA: TGTGCCAGCAGCCGGACAGGGAGCAATCAGCCCCAGCATTTT

size: many
D: TRBD2
J: TRBJ2-5
V: TRBV28
CDR3: CASSLGTSGQETQYF
DNA: TGTGCCAGCAGCCTTGGGACTAGCGGTCAAGAGACCCAGTACTTC

size: many
D: -
J: TRBJ1-5
V: TRBV4-1
CDR3: CASSLLDGFGQPQHF
DNA: TGCGCCAGCAGCCTTCTGGACGGGTTTGGTCAGCCCCAGCATTTT

size: many
D: TRBD1
J: TRBJ1-2
V: TRBV5-1
CDR3: CASRGTGANYGYTF
DNA: TGCGCCAGCAGGGGGACAGGGGCGAACTATGGCTACACCTTC

size: -
D: -
J: TRBJ2-3
V: TRBV10-1
CDR3: CASSESAVFYADTQYF
DNA: TGCGCCAGCAGTGAGTCGGCGGTGTTTTATGCAGATACGCAGTATTTT

size: many
D: TRBD2
J: TRBJ2-1
V: TRBV12-3/TRBV12-4
CDR3: CASSLAGGLAGVREQFF
DNA: TGTGCCAGCAGTTTAGCTGGGGGCCTAGCGGGAGTACGCGAGCAGTTCTTC

size: few
D: -
J: TRBJ2-2
V: TRBV7-3
CDR3: CASSSDPNTGELFF
DNA: TGTGCCAGCAGTTCGGACCCTAACACCGGGGAGCTGTTTTTT

size: few
D: -
J: TRBJ2-5
V: TRBV7-6
CDR3: CASSPIGVETQYF
DNA: TGTGCCAGCAGCCCTATAGGGGTAGAGACCCAGTACTTC

size: few
D: -
J: TRBJ2-2
V: TRBV11-1
CDR3: CASSLRVDGGELFF
DNA: TGTGCCAGCAGCTTGAGGGTCGACGGCGGGGAGCTGTTTTTT

size: few
D: -
J: TRBJ2-7
V: TRBV7-6
CDR3: CASSGESSSYEQYF
DNA: TGTGCCAGCAGCGGAGAGAGCAGCTCCTACGAGCAGTACTTC

size: -
D: -
J: TRBJ2-1
V: TRBV7-6
CDR3: CASSLVGGLYNEQFF
DNA: TGTGCCAGCAGCTTAGTTGGCGGGCTATACAATGAGCAGTTCTTC

size: many
D: -
J: TRBJ2-5
V: TRBV5-1
CDR3: CASSLTAGQETQYF
DNA: TGCGCCAGCAGCTTGACGGCAGGCCAAGAGACCCAGTACTTC

size: many
D: -
J: TRBJ2-2
V: TRBV12-3/TRBV12-4
CDR3: CASRRRDRRWNTGELFF
DNA: TGTGCCAGCAGGCGCAGAGACAGGCGGTGGAACACCGGGGAGCTGTTTTTT

size: many
D: TRBD1
J: TRBJ2-7
V: TRBV29-1
CDR3: CSVGRTGGYYEQYF
DNA: TGCAGCGTAGGTAGGACAGGGGGCTACTACGAGCAGTACTTC

size: many
D: -
J: TRBJ2-7
V: TRBV3-1
CDR3: CASSQAGDYEQYF
DNA: TGTGCCAGCAGCCAAGCGGGTGACTACGAGCAGTACTTC

size: few
D: TRBD1
J: TRBJ2-1
V: TRBV20-1
CDR3: CSASGQGAMVDEQFF
DNA: TGCAGTGCTAGTGGACAGGGGGCGATGGTCGATGAGCAGTTCTTC

size: few
D: -
J: TRBJ1-1
V: TRBV10-2
CDR3: CASSESWAEMNTEAFF
DNA: TGCGCCAGCAGTGAGTCGTGGGCAGAAATGAACACTGAAGCTTTCTTT

size: -
D: -
J: TRBJ1-4
V: TRBV6-1
CDR3: CASSERENEKLFF
DNA: TGTGCCAGCAGTGAAAGGGAAAATGAAAAACTGTTTTTT

size: many
D: TRBD2
J: TRBJ2-1
V: TRBV6-4
CDR3: CASSKLAGNFDNEQFF
DNA: TGTGCCAGCAGTAAACTAGCGGGAAATTTTGACAATGAGCAGTTCTTC

size: many
D: TRBD1
J: TRBJ1-4
V: TRBV9
CDR3: CASSVGTGGPREKLFF
DNA: TGTGCCAGCAGCGTCGGGACAGGGGGCCCTCGGGAAAAACTGTTTTTT

size: many
D: -
J: TRBJ2-1
V: TRBV6-2/TRBV6-3
CDR3: CASSYSTGASYNEQFF
DNA: TGTGCCAGCAGTTACTCGACGGGAGCTTCCTACAATGAGCAGTTCTTC

size: few
D: TRBD1
J: TRBJ2-1
V: TRBV7-9
CDR3: CASSSGQGMLSEQFF
DNA: TGTGCCAGCAGCTCAGGACAGGGGATGTTGAGTGAGCAGTTCTTC

size: -
D: -
J: TRBJ2-1
V: TRBV19
CDR3: CASNTGQFVGNEQFF
DNA: TGTGCCAGTAATACAGGTCAGTTCGTTGGCAATGAGCAGTTCTTC

size: -
D: -
J: TRBJ1-1
V: TRBV4-1
CDR3: CASSHPFRRTEAFF
DNA: TGCGCCAGCAGCCACCCCTTTCGACGGACCGAAGCTTTCTTT

size: many
D: -
J: TRBJ2-2
V: TRBV12-3/TRBV12-4
CDR3: CASSMAGELFF
DNA: TGTGCCAGCAGTATGGCGGGGGAGCTGTTTTTT

size: -
D: -
J: TRBJ1-1
V: TRBV7-3
CDR3: CASRSDGDTEAFF
DNA: TGTGCCAGCAGGTCGGACGGTGACACTGAAGCTTTCTTT

size: many
D: -
J: TRBJ2-1
V: TRBV29-1
CDR3: CSSGVSSYNEQFF
DNA: TGCAGCTCCGGGGTCAGCTCCTACAATGAGCAGTTCTTC

size: many
D: TRBD1
J: TRBJ1-2
V: TRBV7-8
CDR3: CASSTRQGRAGYTF
DNA: TGTGCCAGCAGCACGCGACAGGGGCGAGCTGGCTACACCTTC

size: -
D: -
J: TRBJ2-2
V: TRBV11-2
CDR3: CASSIQAVGELFF
DNA: TGTGCCAGCAGCATTCAGGCGGTTGGGGAGCTGTTTTTT

size: many
D: TRBD2
J: TRBJ2-7
V: TRBV20-1
CDR3: CSARSAGGPSYEQYF
DNA: TGCAGTGCTAGGAGCGCGGGGGGCCCCTCCTACGAGCAGTACTTC

size: few
D: TRBD1
J: TRBJ2-7
V: TRBV29-1
CDR3: CSGGTGYEQYF
DNA: TGCAGCGGGGGGACAGGGTACGAGCAGTACTTC

size: few
D: TRBD2
J: TRBJ2-7
V: TRBV28
CDR3: CASSFYSSGKNEQYF
DNA: TGTGCCAGCAGTTTTTATTCTAGCGGGAAGAACGAGCAGTACTTC

size: many
D: -
J: TRBJ1-2
V: TRBV29-1
CDR3: CSVEEGFPVYGYTF
DNA: TGCAGCGTTGAAGAGGGCTTCCCCGTATATGGCTACACCTTC

size: -
D: -
J: TRBJ2-2
V: TRBV4-2
CDR3: CASSHAPEGEGTGELFF
DNA: TGTGCCAGCAGCCATGCCCCAGAGGGAGAGGGGACCGGGGAGCTGTTTTTT

size: few
D: -
J: TRBJ2-5
V: TRBV7-6
CDR3: CASSLAGTQETQYF
DNA: TGTGCCAGCAGCTTAGCAGGGACCCAGGAGACCCAGTACTTC

size: -
D: -
J: TRBJ2-1
V: TRBV29-1
CDR3: CSVASNEQFF
DNA: TGCAGCGTTGCTAGCAATGAGCAGTTCTTC

size: many
D: -
J: TRBJ1-4
V: TRBV6-5
CDR3: CASSYGPEREKLFF
DNA: TGTGCCAGCAGTTACGGGCCGGAGAGGGAAAAACTGTTTTTT

size: few
D: TRBD1
J: TRBJ1-1
V: TRBV20-1
CDR3: CSARVYRGPGEAFF
DNA: TGCAGTGCTAGAGTTTACAGGGGACCCGGCGAAGCTTTCTTT

size: many
D: TRBD1
J: TRBJ1-2
V: TRBV5-1
CDR3: CASSLVDRVNGYTF
DNA: TGCGCCAGCAGCTTGGTCGACAGGGTCAATGGCTACACCTTC

size: many
D: -
J: TRBJ2-5
V: TRBV5-1
CDR3: CASSLGVARETQYF
DNA: TGCGCCAGCAGCTTGGGAGTAGCCAGAGAGACCCAGTACTTC

size: few
D: -
J: TRBJ2-1
V: TRBV10-2
CDR3: CASRESSYNEQFF
DNA: TGCGCCAGCAGGGAGAGCTCCTACAATGAGCAGTTCTTC

size: many
D: TRBD2
J: TRBJ2-1
V: TRBV20-1
CDR3: CSARAEAGGWNEQFF
DNA: TGCAGTGCTCGGGCGGAAGCGGGGGGCTGGAATGAGCAGTTCTTC

size: many
D: TRBD1
J: TRBJ2-7
V: TRBV12-3/TRBV12-4
CDR3: CASSSGQDYEQYF
DNA: TGTGCCAGCAGTTCCGGACAGGACTACGAGCAGTACTTC

size: many
D: TRBD2
J: TRBJ2-1
V: TRBV5-1
CDR3: CASSFLGTTNEQFF
DNA: TGCGCCAGCAGCTTTTTGGGGACTACCAATGAGCAGTTCTTC

size: many
D: -
J: TRBJ1-6
V: TRBV10-3
CDR3: CAISESNSNNSPLHF
DNA: TGTGCCATCAGTGAGTCCAACAGTAATAATTCACCCCTCCACTTT

size: many
D: -
J: TRBJ2-2
V: TRBV28
CDR3: CASSTHYTGELFF
DNA: TGTGCCAGCAGTACCCATTACACCGGGGAGCTGTTTTTT

size: many
D: -
J: TRBJ2-1
V: TRBV30
CDR3: CAWSEFRYNEQFF
DNA: TGTGCCTGGAGTGAGTTCAGATACAATGAGCAGTTCTTC

size: -
D: -
J: TRBJ1-2
V: TRBV2
CDR3: CASRTETNYGYTF
DNA: TGTGCCAGCAGGACAGAGACTAACTATGGCTACACCTTC

size: many
D: -
J: TRBJ2-7
V: TRBV5-5
CDR3: CASSHQGSSDLGEQYF
DNA: TGTGCCAGCAGCCATCAAGGATCGTCGGATCTGGGGGAGCAGTACTTC

size: many
D: -
J: TRBJ1-2
V: TRBV5-1
CDR3: CASSPIANYGYTF
DNA: TGCGCCAGCAGCCCGATAGCTAACTATGGCTACACCTTC

size: -
D: TRBD1
J: TRBJ1-2
V: TRBV6-2/TRBV6-3
CDR3: CASSSPGTGQGYTF
DNA: TGTGCCAGCAGTTCTCCAGGGACAGGGCAAGGCTACACCTTC

size: -
D: -
J: TRBJ2-2
V: TRBV10-2
CDR3: CASRGPLTNTGELFF
DNA: TGCGCCAGCAGGGGACCGCTGACGAACACCGGGGAGCTGTTTTTT

size: many
D: -
J: TRBJ2-2
V: TRBV20-1
CDR3: CSARGEGGTGELFF
DNA: TGCAGTGCTAGAGGGGAGGGGGGCACCGGGGAGCTGTTTTTT

size: many
D: TRBD2
J: TRBJ2-1
V: TRBV7-2
CDR3: CASSFLSGGGAFF
DNA: TGTGCCAGCAGCTTTTTGTCGGGGGGTGGTGCGTTCTTC

size: many
D: -
J: TRBJ2-7
V: TRBV10-3
CDR3: CASSGRPIEQYF
DNA: TGTGCCTCTTCAGGGCGCCCGATCGAGCAGTACTTC